This is a list of T cell receptor beta chains from one sample in a study of shared clonotypes between healthy human individuals. Assay used: immunoSEQ multiplex PCR; TCRdb lists only in-frame clones, some missing. This sample has roughly 2.6 million clones, with around nine tenths found just once. Sequences were obtained from naive CD4+ T cells sorted from blood. Receptors originate from a man between 18 and 29 years old in good health. The CDR3 runs from the conserved cysteine through the conserved F or W. A D gene is named only where the DNA matches it firmly. Size is stated for part of the rows, as once, few or many counts, or as a class when the clone is expanded.

clone size	J gene	V gene	D gene	CDR3 protein	CDR3 DNA
-	TRBJ2-1	TRBV7-8	-	CASSSAGGATYNEQFF	TGTGCCAGCAGCTCTGCTGGGGGTGCTACCTACAATGAGCAGTTCTTC
-	TRBJ1-3	TRBV7-9	-	CASNQQGKGNTIYF	TGTGCCAGCAACCAACAGGGTAAAGGAAACACCATATATTTT
-	TRBJ1-4	TRBV6-1	-	CASSEPGGANEKLFF	TGTGCCAGCAGTGAACCCGGCGGAGCTAATGAAAAACTGTTTTTT
-	TRBJ1-2	TRBV6-5	TRBD1	CASSRAGTGGSGYTF	TGTGCCAGCAGTAGAGCCGGGACAGGGGGTTCTGGCTACACCTTC
-	TRBJ2-7	TRBV7-2	TRBD2	CASSRTSGATYEQYF	TGTGCCAGCAGCCGGACTAGCGGGGCCACCTACGAGCAGTACTTC
-	TRBJ1-1	TRBV6-1	-	CASSELRKAFF	TGTGCCAGCAGTGAATTACGGAAAGCTTTCTTT
-	TRBJ2-1	TRBV9	TRBD2	CASRLAVLPRRNEQFF	TGTGCCAGCAGGCTAGCGGTCTTACCCCGTAGAAATGAGCAGTTCTTC
-	TRBJ1-3	TRBV18	-	CASSPPRGGALNTIYF	TGTGCCAGCTCACCACCGAGAGGGGGGGCGTTGAACACCATATATTTT
-	TRBJ1-1	TRBV30	-	CAWRRTEAFF	TGTGCCTGGAGACGTACCGAAGCTTTCTTT
-	TRBJ2-6	TRBV6-1	TRBD1	CASRAGGGANVLTF	TGTGCCAGCAGGGCAGGGGGTGGGGCCAACGTCCTGACTTTC
-	TRBJ2-5	TRBV7-2	TRBD2	CASSAGLAGGQETQYF	TGTGCCAGCAGCGCAGGACTAGCGGGGGGCCAAGAGACCCAGTACTTC
few	TRBJ1-5	TRBV7-6	-	CASSLEDSLNQPQHF	TGTGCCAGCAGCTTAGAAGACAGTCTCAATCAGCCCCAGCATTTT
-	TRBJ2-1	TRBV7-9	-	CASSLVPYNEQFF	TGTGCCAGCAGCTTGGTACCTTACAATGAGCAGTTCTTC
-	TRBJ2-2	TRBV2	-	CAGSGSGELFF	TGTGCCGGATCAGGGAGCGGGGAGCTGTTTTTT
-	TRBJ1-5	TRBV19	TRBD1	CASSIWTGRVYQPQHF	TGTGCCAGTAGTATTTGGACAGGTCGCGTATATCAGCCCCAGCATTTT